The present T cell receptor (beta chain) was sequenced within a study of shared clonotypes between healthy human individuals. Study-wide results and limits: As a rule, naive subsets had a larger estimated richness than memory subsets.

CDR3 size: 14 residues. Germline V gene lookup returns CDR1 SEHNR and CDR2 FQNEAQ (reference sequence). The trim removed 5 bases at V and 6 bases at J, leaving 4 bases unmatched. Recent acute infections and vaccinations were absent in the healthy HIV-negative adult donors. Assay: immunoSEQ multiplex PCR; the TCRdb copy retains only in-frame clones and omits some. The repertoire has about 2.4 million clones, 93% of them found once; the top ten carry roughly 0.36%. Concerning this clone: Its specificity is not known. The sample carries other DNA sequences with the same CDR3.

The TCR comes from a man in his late teens or twenties in good health. Some clones in this sample may be carry-over from other donors' samples. V gene TRBV7-9 combines with J gene TRBJ2-3; TRBD2 agrees at 11 bases. Sequenced input: naive CD4+ T cells from PBMCs. Stated subset: CD45RA+ positively selected. CDR3 DNA: TGTGCCAGCAGCCAAACTAGCGGGAGTGATACGCAGTATTTT. Its protein product is CASSQTSGSDTQYF.